Listed below are T cell receptor beta chains from one sample, sequenced in a study of blood T cell repertoires in COVID-19. Sequenced by immunoSEQ multiplex PCR; TCRdb stores in-frame clones only, minus some. The sample carries 400,000 or so clones, over 85% recorded once. Specimen: peripheral blood. These receptors originate from a man younger than 30 with COVID-19, enrolled during active disease. Both conserved end residues are part of each CDR3.

CDR3: CASSNLWTGEETQYF
J: TRBJ2-5
V: TRBV6-5
length: 15

CDR3: CASSAGALGLFF
J: TRBJ1-4
V: TRBV19
length: 12

CDR3: CASSSQGVGGSDTQYF
J: TRBJ2-3
V: TRBV5-1
length: 16

CDR3: CASSIEVGGVTDTQYF
J: TRBJ2-3
V: TRBV7-9
length: 16

CDR3: CASSLRGGRDQPQHF
J: TRBJ1-5
V: TRBV27
length: 15

CDR3: CASSLFSAASTDTQYF
J: TRBJ2-3
V: TRBV11-2
length: 16

CDR3: CASSRLTSGSSYEQYF
J: TRBJ2-7
V: TRBV5-1
length: 16

CDR3: CASSETGGEKLFF
J: TRBJ1-4
V: TRBV2
length: 13

CDR3: CASSLGLLAGELFF
J: TRBJ2-2
V: TRBV7-9
length: 14

CDR3: CASSLARTSGSFTDTQYF
J: TRBJ2-3
V: TRBV5-4
length: 18

CDR3: CATRSGTSGNTGELFF
J: TRBJ2-2
V: TRBV24-1
length: 16

CDR3: CASSTLGGNTEAFF
J: TRBJ1-1
V: TRBV7-6
length: 14

CDR3: CASSFGQGNQPQHF
J: TRBJ1-5
V: TRBV27
length: 14

CDR3: CASSFGTSGRRPNEQFF
J: TRBJ2-1
V: TRBV7-2
length: 17

CDR3: CASTPRTTTEAFF
J: TRBJ1-1
V: TRBV19
length: 13

CDR3: CSASTRGGELFF
J: TRBJ2-2
V: TRBV20-1
length: 12

CDR3: CASSLVGGLNTEAFF
J: TRBJ1-1
V: TRBV5-1
length: 15